These T cell receptor beta chains were read from a single sample in a study of blood T cells in healthy people across ages. TCRdb fed the 5' RACE reads into MiXCR, producing one record per CDR3 protein. Found here are roughly 1.5 million distinct CDR3 sequences, less than 45% of them singletons; the top ten hold approximately 4%. Specimen: blood. The receptors originated from a woman younger than 35 in good health. The CDR3 runs from the conserved cysteine through the conserved F or W. The order of the fields is CDR3 protein, CDR3 DNA, D gene, V gene, clone size, J gene. A D gene is named only where the DNA matches it firmly. Expanded clones get a size class; other rows say once, few or many, or leave the size out.

CDR3 protein: CASSLGQLSNSPLHF; CDR3 DNA: TGTGCCAGCAGTTTGGGACAGTTATCAAATTCACCCCTCCACTTT; D gene: TRBD1; V gene: TRBV6-5; clone size: NA; J gene: TRBJ1-6
CDR3 protein: CASSLGAGTNEQFF; CDR3 DNA: TGTGCCAGCAGCTTAGGAGCGGGGACGAATGAGCAGTTCTTC; D gene: TRBD2; V gene: TRBV11-2; clone size: NA; J gene: TRBJ2-1
CDR3 protein: CACSLSQGPTDTQYF; CDR3 DNA: TGTGCCTGCAGCCTCTCACAGGGCCCCACAGATACGCAGTATTTT; D gene: NA; V gene: TRBV3-1; clone size: NA; J gene: TRBJ2-3
CDR3 protein: CASSQDLGGTGTDTQYF; CDR3 DNA: TGTGCCAGCAGCCAAGATCTAGGGGGGACGGGCACAGATACGCAGTATTTT; D gene: NA; V gene: TRBV4-2; clone size: NA; J gene: TRBJ2-3
CDR3 protein: CASSLEQRPDTQYF; CDR3 DNA: TGTGCCAGCAGCTTGGAGCAAAGGCCAGATACGCAGTATTTT; D gene: NA; V gene: TRBV5-8; clone size: few; J gene: TRBJ2-3
CDR3 protein: CASRNRDSYGYTF; CDR3 DNA: TGTGCCAGCAGAAACCGGGACAGCTATGGCTACACCTTC; D gene: TRBD1; V gene: TRBV14; clone size: NA; J gene: TRBJ1-2
CDR3 protein: CASSSLIRTSGSTDTQYF; CDR3 DNA: TGTGCCAGCAGCTCACTTATCCGGACTAGCGGGAGCACAGATACGCAGTATTTT; D gene: TRBD2; V gene: TRBV7-9; clone size: NA; J gene: TRBJ2-3
CDR3 protein: CASSLGGRGGSQPQHF; CDR3 DNA: TGTGCCAGCAGCTTGGGTGGCAGGGGAGGATCGCAGCCCCAGCATTTT; D gene: NA; V gene: TRBV5-6; clone size: few; J gene: TRBJ1-5
CDR3 protein: CSTGTGLYEQYF; CDR3 DNA: TGCAGCACAGGGACAGGCTTATACGAGCAGTACTTC; D gene: TRBD1; V gene: TRBV20-1; clone size: many; J gene: TRBJ2-7
CDR3 protein: CASGNAVREAFF; CDR3 DNA: TGTGCCAGCGGCAACGCCGTCCGTGAAGCTTTCTTT; D gene: NA; V gene: TRBV21-1; clone size: NA; J gene: TRBJ1-1
CDR3 protein: CASSPPRSGLLSYEQYF; CDR3 DNA: TGTGCCAGCAGTCCCCCGAGGAGCGGGTTACTCTCCTACGAGCAGTACTTC; D gene: NA; V gene: TRBV27; clone size: NA; J gene: TRBJ2-7
CDR3 protein: CSAFLLAKNIQYF; CDR3 DNA: TGCAGTGCCTTCCTTCTAGCCAAAAACATTCAGTACTTC; D gene: NA; V gene: TRBV20-1; clone size: NA; J gene: TRBJ2-4
CDR3 protein: CASSQTSGKGYEQYF; CDR3 DNA: TGCGCCAGCAGCCAGACTAGCGGGAAGGGTTACGAGCAGTACTTC; D gene: TRBD2; V gene: TRBV4-1; clone size: NA; J gene: TRBJ2-7
CDR3 protein: CASSSFRYNEQFF; CDR3 DNA: TGTGCCAGCAGTTCCTTCCGCTACAATGAGCAGTTCTTC; D gene: NA; V gene: TRBV12-3/TRBV12-4; clone size: NA; J gene: TRBJ2-1
CDR3 protein: CASSGGPTSYF; CDR3 DNA: TGTGCCAGCAGTGGGGGACCCACTTCGTACTTC; D gene: NA; V gene: TRBV2; clone size: few; J gene: TRBJ2-7
CDR3 protein: CASSPWKGDHTQYF; CDR3 DNA: TGTGCCAGCAGCCCCTGGAAGGGGGACCATACGCAGTATTTT; D gene: NA; V gene: TRBV6-2/TRBV6-3; clone size: few; J gene: TRBJ2-3
CDR3 protein: CASSQELAGGPFDEQFF; CDR3 DNA: TGCGCCAGCAGCCAAGAGTTAGCGGGGGGCCCATTCGATGAGCAGTTCTTC; D gene: TRBD2; V gene: TRBV4-1; clone size: few; J gene: TRBJ2-1
CDR3 protein: CASSLIPVGDEQFF; CDR3 DNA: TGTGCCAGCAGCTTAATCCCCGTGGGGGATGAGCAGTTCTTC; D gene: NA; V gene: TRBV7-2; clone size: NA; J gene: TRBJ2-1
CDR3 protein: CASSLGQGETQYF; CDR3 DNA: TGTGCCAGCAGCTTAGGACAGGGAGAGACCCAGTACTTC; D gene: TRBD1; V gene: TRBV11-2; clone size: many; J gene: TRBJ2-5
CDR3 protein: CASSLEGQGIDTQYF; CDR3 DNA: TGCGCCAGCAGCTTGGAGGGACAGGGGATAGATACGCAGTATTTT; D gene: TRBD1; V gene: TRBV5-1; clone size: few; J gene: TRBJ2-3
CDR3 protein: CASSLFLGATNEKLFF; CDR3 DNA: TGTGCCAGCAGTTTATTTTTAGGAGCAACTAATGAAAAACTGTTTTTT; D gene: NA; V gene: TRBV28; clone size: NA; J gene: TRBJ1-4
CDR3 protein: CSVRQAADTIYF; CDR3 DNA: TGCAGCGTGCGACAGGCGGCGGACACCATATATTTT; D gene: NA; V gene: TRBV29-1; clone size: NA; J gene: TRBJ1-3
CDR3 protein: CASSWGASEYNEQFF; CDR3 DNA: TGTGCCAGCAGTTGGGGGGCTAGCGAGTACAATGAGCAGTTCTTC; D gene: NA; V gene: TRBV11-2; clone size: few; J gene: TRBJ2-1
CDR3 protein: CASSRTGTWNSPLHF; CDR3 DNA: TGTGCCAGCAGTCGTACCGGGACTTGGAATTCACCCCTCCACTTT; D gene: NA; V gene: TRBV6-2/TRBV6-3; clone size: NA; J gene: TRBJ1-6
CDR3 protein: CASNQQGFSYEQYF; CDR3 DNA: TGTGCCAGCAACCAACAGGGGTTTTCATACGAGCAGTACTTC; D gene: TRBD1; V gene: TRBV3-1; clone size: NA; J gene: TRBJ2-7
CDR3 protein: CASILAVSSYNEQFF; CDR3 DNA: TGTGCCAGCATCCTAGCGGTTAGCTCCTACAATGAGCAGTTCTTC; D gene: TRBD2; V gene: TRBV7-2; clone size: NA; J gene: TRBJ2-1
CDR3 protein: CSARTGGGQPQHF; CDR3 DNA: TGCAGTGCAAGGACAGGGGGCGGTCAGCCCCAGCATTTT; D gene: TRBD1; V gene: TRBV20-1; clone size: few; J gene: TRBJ1-5
CDR3 protein: CAISELGTGIEQYF; CDR3 DNA: TGTGCCATCAGTGAGTTGGGGACAGGGATCGAGCAGTACTTC; D gene: TRBD1; V gene: TRBV10-3; clone size: NA; J gene: TRBJ2-7
CDR3 protein: CASSSTNSAGEQYF; CDR3 DNA: TGTGCCAGCAGCTCTACCAATTCCGCTGGGGAGCAGTACTTC; D gene: NA; V gene: TRBV6-6; clone size: once; J gene: TRBJ2-5
CDR3 protein: CSARDSGGTAGGTDTQYF; CDR3 DNA: TGCAGTGCTAGAGATTCGGGGGGGACTGCTGGTGGCACAGATACGCAGTATTTT; D gene: TRBD2; V gene: TRBV20-1; clone size: few; J gene: TRBJ2-3
CDR3 protein: CAGSFAYFTTNEQYF; CDR3 DNA: TGTGCCGGCAGCTTTGCATACTTCACAACCAATGAGCAGTACTTC; D gene: NA; V gene: TRBV7-9; clone size: once; J gene: TRBJ2-4
CDR3 protein: CASVRGAWAFF; CDR3 DNA: TGTGCCAGCGTTAGGGGGGCATGGGCTTTCTTT; D gene: NA; V gene: TRBV6-5; clone size: few; J gene: TRBJ1-1
CDR3 protein: CSALRGSNYGYTF; CDR3 DNA: TGCAGCGCCCTTCGCGGGTCTAACTATGGCTACACCTTC; D gene: NA; V gene: TRBV29-1; clone size: few; J gene: TRBJ1-2
CDR3 protein: CSAEGDRGGYEQYF; CDR3 DNA: TGCAGCGCGGAAGGGGACAGGGGAGGCTACGAGCAGTACTTC; D gene: TRBD1; V gene: TRBV29-1; clone size: few; J gene: TRBJ2-7
CDR3 protein: CAISEERATDTQYF; CDR3 DNA: TGTGCCATCAGTGAGGAAAGGGCCACAGATACGCAGTATTTT; D gene: NA; V gene: TRBV10-3; clone size: NA; J gene: TRBJ2-3
CDR3 protein: CASRGPDEKLFF; CDR3 DNA: TGTGCCAGCAGAGGGCCTGATGAAAAACTGTTTTTT; D gene: NA; V gene: TRBV12-3/TRBV12-4; clone size: NA; J gene: TRBJ1-4
CDR3 protein: CASSEASVHEQYF; CDR3 DNA: TGTGCCAGCAGCGAGGCAAGCGTACACGAGCAGTACTTC; D gene: NA; V gene: TRBV9; clone size: NA; J gene: TRBJ2-7
CDR3 protein: CALGDPQGSYGYTF; CDR3 DNA: TGTGCCCTCGGAGACCCCCAGGGAAGCTATGGCTACACCTTC; D gene: NA; V gene: TRBV10-3; clone size: once; J gene: TRBJ1-2
CDR3 protein: CASSLESQPQHF; CDR3 DNA: TGTGCCAGCAGTTTAGAATCTCAGCCCCAGCATTTT; D gene: NA; V gene: TRBV7-9; clone size: NA; J gene: TRBJ1-5
CDR3 protein: CASSRGTSGRYNEQFF; CDR3 DNA: TGCGCCAGCAGCCGGGGGACTAGCGGGAGGTACAATGAGCAGTTCTTC; D gene: TRBD2; V gene: TRBV4-1; clone size: NA; J gene: TRBJ2-1
CDR3 protein: CASSYGTGVAGELFF; CDR3 DNA: TGTGCCAGCAGTTACGGGACAGGTGTGGCCGGGGAGCTGTTTTTT; D gene: TRBD1; V gene: TRBV6-5; clone size: NA; J gene: TRBJ2-2
CDR3 protein: CASSPGVVRDEQYF; CDR3 DNA: TGTGCCAGCAGCCCGGGGGTGGTGAGGGATGAGCAGTACTTC; D gene: NA; V gene: TRBV12-3/TRBV12-4; clone size: NA; J gene: TRBJ2-7
CDR3 protein: CASSPEGRARYTQYF; CDR3 DNA: TGTGCCAGCAGCCCCGAGGGCAGGGCGCGTTATACGCAGTATTTT; D gene: NA; V gene: TRBV9; clone size: few; J gene: TRBJ2-3
CDR3 protein: CATRRDPYNEQFF; CDR3 DNA: TGTGCCACCAGGAGGGACCCTTACAATGAGCAGTTCTTC; D gene: NA; V gene: TRBV24-1; clone size: few; J gene: TRBJ2-1
CDR3 protein: CASGFPIGFAGGYTF; CDR3 DNA: TGTGCCAGCGGTTTTCCTATAGGATTTGCCGGTGGCTACACCTTC; D gene: NA; V gene: TRBV12-3/TRBV12-4; clone size: NA; J gene: TRBJ1-2
CDR3 protein: CASSPLLHDEQYF; CDR3 DNA: TGTGCCAGCAGCCCTCTCCTGCACGACGAGCAGTACTTC; D gene: NA; V gene: TRBV6-5; clone size: NA; J gene: TRBJ2-7
CDR3 protein: CASSDSNQPQHF; CDR3 DNA: TGTGCCAGCAGCGATAGCAATCAGCCCCAGCATTTT; D gene: NA; V gene: TRBV7-9; clone size: many; J gene: TRBJ1-5